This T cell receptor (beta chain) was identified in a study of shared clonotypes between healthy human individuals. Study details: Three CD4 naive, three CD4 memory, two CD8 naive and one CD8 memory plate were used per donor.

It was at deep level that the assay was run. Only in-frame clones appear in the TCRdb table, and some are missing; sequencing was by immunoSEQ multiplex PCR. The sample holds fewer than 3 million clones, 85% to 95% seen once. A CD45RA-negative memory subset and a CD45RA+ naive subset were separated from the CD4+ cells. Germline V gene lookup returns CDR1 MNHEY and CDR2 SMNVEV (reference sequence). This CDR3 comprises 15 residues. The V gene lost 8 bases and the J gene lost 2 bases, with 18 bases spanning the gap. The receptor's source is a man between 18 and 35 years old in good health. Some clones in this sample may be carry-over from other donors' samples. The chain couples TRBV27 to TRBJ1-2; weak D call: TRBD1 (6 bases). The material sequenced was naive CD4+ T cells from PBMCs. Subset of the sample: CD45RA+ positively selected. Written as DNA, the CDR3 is TGTGCCAGCCGAGGGGGGCCAGCCGCAAACTATGGCTACACCTTC. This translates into CASRGGPAANYGYTF.